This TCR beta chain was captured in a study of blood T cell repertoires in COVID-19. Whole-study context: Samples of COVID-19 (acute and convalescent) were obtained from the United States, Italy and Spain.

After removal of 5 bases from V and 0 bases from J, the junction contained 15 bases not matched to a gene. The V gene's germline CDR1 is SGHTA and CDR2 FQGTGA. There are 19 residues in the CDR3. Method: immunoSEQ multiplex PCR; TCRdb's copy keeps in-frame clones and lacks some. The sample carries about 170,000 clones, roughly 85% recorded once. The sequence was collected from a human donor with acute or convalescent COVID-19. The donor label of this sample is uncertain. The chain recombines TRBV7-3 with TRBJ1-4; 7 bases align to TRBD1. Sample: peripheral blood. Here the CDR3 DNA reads TGTGCCAGCAGCCCCCTTGAGGGGGCGCGGGGAGCAACTAATGAAAAACTGTTTTTT. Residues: CASSPLEGARGATNEKLFF.